The T cell receptor beta chain described here comes from a study of blood T cell repertoires in COVID-19 (TCRdb year 2020). At the level of the whole study: Samples covering the acute and convalescent phases of COVID-19 were provided by collaborators in the United States, Italy and Spain. The material from the prospective study consisted of cDNA or gDNA derived from T cells, B-cell-depleted T cells, or PBMCs. Deeply sampled blood TCRbeta repertoires from subjects exposed to, actively infected with, or recovered from COVID-19 were included in the dataset. The repertoires were released in a freely available public database meant as a resource for research on the immune response to SARS-CoV-2. Samples came from the ongoing ImmuneRACE study (first 160 participants) plus 1,254 subjects from 6 global collaborators. A de-identified subject ID, COVID-19 status, age in years and sex were almost always included in the sample metadata. Where available, HLA class I and class II types were obtained from metadata supplied by the sample provider rather than from assay-based typing.

A note on this clone: Its antigen remains unidentified. Per-nucleotide qualities are absent, and no much larger clonotype sits a single base away.

V is reduced by 2 bases and J by 4 bases, leaving a spacing of 6 bases between them. Based on the germline V gene, the CDR1 and CDR2 sequences are MNHNS and SASEGT. From cysteine to phenylalanine, the CDR3 is 13 amino acids long. The DNA shown is the 39-base CDR3, in frame from base 1. TCRbeta CDR3 regions were amplified from genomic DNA by means of the immunoSEQ Assay, a bias-controlled multiplex PCR. Turning to the authors' computational methods: Within the assay, amplification of reference gene primers was used to estimate how many nucleated cells each sample contained. To quantify the absolute abundance of each unique TCRbeta CDR3 rearrangement, sequence reads were collapsed and filtered. For each sample, productive Simpson clonality was calculated as the square root of Simpson's diversity index across productive rearrangements. TCRdb carries this immuneACCESS record with in-frame sequences only. Its versions omit some clonotypes, under half of them owing to an unresolved V gene in the studies checked, with the rest unexplained. V, J and clone size are taken as reported in that table, and D and trimming were inferred from the DNA itself. The table for this sample lists roughly 25,000 clones; 81% of them were counted only once. The ten largest account for around 7% of the sample.

Beyond this particular receptor, the publication reports: How much clinical and demographic metadata was included differed by source and by participant, and the metadata was provided uncurated.

The collaborating institutions used their own protocols to collect whole blood in K2EDTA tubes. For TCRbeta analysis, collaborators shipped samples as frozen whole blood, isolated PBMCs, or DNA extracted from either of those sample types. This sequence uses TRBV6-1 and TRBJ1-3, with the D gene call left open. Source material: peripheral blood. The TCR was taken from a man between 65 and 85 years old with acute or convalescent COVID-19. The CDR3 region: CASSESRGNTIYF. The DNA sequence is TGTGCCAGCAGTGAATCACGGGGAAACACCATATATTTT.